A few counts support the clone carrying this T cell receptor beta chain. Unique molecular identifiers were incorporated during preparation of the TCRbeta library. MiXCR, applied by TCRdb to the PCR reads, yields one record per CDR3 protein. The table lists roughly 500,000 distinct CDR3 sequences, approximately 12% of them singletons. This sample stems from a study of T-cell reconstitution after alpha-beta-depleted transplantation in children. The TCR comes from a human donor who donated a stem cell graft to a child with combined immunodeficiency. Source: PBMCs from the stem cell graft donor, taken from the stem cell graft.

CDR3 sequence reads: CASSLKRRSVFRDEQYF. The CDR3, as DNA: TGTGCCAGCAGCTTGAAGCGCCGATCCGTATTTAGGGACGAGCAGTACTTC. The chain has TRBV5-6 and TRBJ2-7; D gene ambiguous. Trimming left V 1 base short and J 5 bases short, with 22 bases between. CDR1 SGHDT and CDR2 YYEEEE come from the germline V gene. The CDR3 runs to 17 residues.